This TCR beta chain originates from a study of shared clonotypes between healthy human individuals. The CDR3 loop spans 16 amino acids. In germline, CDR1 is SGHAT, CDR2 FQNNGV. The V segment lost 4 bases and the J segment 2 bases; nucleotides outside the gene matches: 4. Profiling relied on immunoSEQ multiplex PCR, and the TCRdb table lists in-frame clones only, not all of them. The sample carries over a million clones, more than 65% recorded once. The donors were adults (healthy and HIV-negative) with no recent acute infections or vaccinations. It was into CD45RA+ naive and CD45RA-negative memory subsets that the CD4+ cells were split.

Material: memory CD4+ T cells sorted from blood. This sample's subset: CD45RA-negative fraction. The receptor was isolated from a man between 18 and 35 years old in good health. The chain links TRBV11-2 to TRBJ2-3; 12 nucleotides align to TRBD2. The CDR3 nucleotides read TGTGCCAGCAGCTCGGGACTAGCGGGCCCCACAGATACGCAGTATTTT. Amino acid sequence: CASSSGLAGPTDTQYF.